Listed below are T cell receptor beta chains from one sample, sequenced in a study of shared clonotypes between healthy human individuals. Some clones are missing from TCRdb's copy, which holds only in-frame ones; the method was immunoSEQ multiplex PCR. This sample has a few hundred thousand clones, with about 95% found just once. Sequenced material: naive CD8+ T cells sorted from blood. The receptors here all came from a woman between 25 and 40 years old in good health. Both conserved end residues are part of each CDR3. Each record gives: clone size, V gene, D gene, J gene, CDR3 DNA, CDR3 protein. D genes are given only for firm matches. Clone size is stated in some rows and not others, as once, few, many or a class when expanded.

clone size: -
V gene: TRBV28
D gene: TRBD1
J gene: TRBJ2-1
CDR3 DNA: TGTGCCAGCAGCCTAGGGGTGCTAGGGAGGACAGGGTCCGTCAATGAGCAGTTCTTC
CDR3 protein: CASSLGVLGRTGSVNEQFF

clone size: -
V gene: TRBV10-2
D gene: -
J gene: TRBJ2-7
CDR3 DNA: TGCGCCAGCAGTGAACCTGGGGGTTCCTACGAGCAGTACTTC
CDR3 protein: CASSEPGGSYEQYF

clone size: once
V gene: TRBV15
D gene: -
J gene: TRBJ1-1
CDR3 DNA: TGTGCCACCAGCAGAGGAGGTGAGAACACTGAAGCTTTCTTT
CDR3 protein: CATSRGGENTEAFF

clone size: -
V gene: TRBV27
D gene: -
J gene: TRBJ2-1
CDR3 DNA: TGTGCCAGCAGTTTTGGGGTGGTCTATGAGCAGTTCTTC
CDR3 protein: CASSFGVVYEQFF

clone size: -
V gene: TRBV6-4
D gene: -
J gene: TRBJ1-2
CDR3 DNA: TGTGCCAGCAGTGAGGACCATATCGGGTATGGCTACACCTTC
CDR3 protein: CASSEDHIGYGYTF

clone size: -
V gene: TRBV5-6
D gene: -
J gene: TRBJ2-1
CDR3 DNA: TGTGCCAGCAGCCCCCTTGGGGGGGCGCTTACAAATGAGCAGTTCTTC
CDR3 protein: CASSPLGGALTNEQFF

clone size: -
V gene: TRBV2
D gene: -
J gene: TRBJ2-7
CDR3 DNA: TGTGCCAGCAGCCCGCTTCGCGAGCAGTACTTC
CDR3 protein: CASSPLREQYF

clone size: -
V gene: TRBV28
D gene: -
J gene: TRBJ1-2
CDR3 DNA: TGTGCCAGCAGTTCTTGGACGGTGAACTATGGCTACACCTTC
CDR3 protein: CASSSWTVNYGYTF

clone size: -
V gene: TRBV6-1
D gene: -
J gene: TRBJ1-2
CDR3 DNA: TGTGCCAGCAGTGAAGCCCCTAAGGGGGTTAACTATGGCTACACCTTC
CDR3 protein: CASSEAPKGVNYGYTF

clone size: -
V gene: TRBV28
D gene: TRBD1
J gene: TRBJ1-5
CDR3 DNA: TGTGCCAGCAGGCGGGAGGGGGCTCACAATCAGCCCCAGCATTTT
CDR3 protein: CASRREGAHNQPQHF

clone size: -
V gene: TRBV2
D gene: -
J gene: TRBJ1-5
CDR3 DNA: TGTGCCAGCAGTGAATTCGGAGGGGCTCAGCCCCAGCATTTT
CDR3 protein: CASSEFGGAQPQHF

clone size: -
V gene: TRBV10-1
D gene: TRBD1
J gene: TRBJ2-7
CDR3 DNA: TGCGCCAGCAGTGAGTTGGACAGGGGCACCTACGAGCAGTACTTC
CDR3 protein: CASSELDRGTYEQYF

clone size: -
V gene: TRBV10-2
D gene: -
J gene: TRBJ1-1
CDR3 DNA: TGCGCCAGCATCGGGGGCACTGAAGCTTTCTTT
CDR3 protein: CASIGGTEAFF

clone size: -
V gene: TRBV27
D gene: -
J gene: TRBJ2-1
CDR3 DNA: TGTGCCAGCAGTTTATCAACTAGCTCCTACAATGAGCAGTTCTTC
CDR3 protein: CASSLSTSSYNEQFF

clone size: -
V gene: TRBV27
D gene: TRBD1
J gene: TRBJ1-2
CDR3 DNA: TGTGCCAGCAGTTTCTCAGGGGGCAGCTATGGCTACACCTTC
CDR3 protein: CASSFSGGSYGYTF

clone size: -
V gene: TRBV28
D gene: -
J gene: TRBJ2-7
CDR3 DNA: TGTGCCAGCAGTTGGAGTTCCTCCTACGAGCAGTACTTC
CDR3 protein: CASSWSSSYEQYF

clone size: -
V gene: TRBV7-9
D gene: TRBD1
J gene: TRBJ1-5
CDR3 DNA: TGTGCCAGCAGCTTCGGTGGACAGGGCCCTCAGCCCCAGCATTTT
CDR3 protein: CASSFGGQGPQPQHF

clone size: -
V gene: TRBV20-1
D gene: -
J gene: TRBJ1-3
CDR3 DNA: TGCAGTGCCCTCGCCAACACCATATATTTT
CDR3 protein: CSALANTIYF

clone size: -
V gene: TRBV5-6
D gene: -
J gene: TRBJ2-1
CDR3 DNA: TGTGCCAGCAGCTTCTCGTACAATGAGCAGTTCTTC
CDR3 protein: CASSFSYNEQFF

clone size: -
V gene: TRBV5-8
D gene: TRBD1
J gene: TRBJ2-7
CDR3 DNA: TGTGCCAGCAGTCTACAGGGGGCCCCCTACGAGCAGTACTTC
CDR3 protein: CASSLQGAPYEQYF

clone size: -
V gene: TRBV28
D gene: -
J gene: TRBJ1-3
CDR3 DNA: TGTGCCAGCAGTACACAGGGTTACGGAAACACCATATATTTT
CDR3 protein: CASSTQGYGNTIYF

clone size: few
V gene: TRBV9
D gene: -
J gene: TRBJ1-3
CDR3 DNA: TGTGCCAGCAGCGCGGGACCGAGCTCTGGAAACACCATATATTTT
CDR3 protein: CASSAGPSSGNTIYF

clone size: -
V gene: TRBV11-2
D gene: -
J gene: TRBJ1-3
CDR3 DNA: TGTGCCAGCAGCGACGCTAGGGACACGACATCCTCTGGAAACACCATATATTTT
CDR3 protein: CASSDARDTTSSGNTIYF

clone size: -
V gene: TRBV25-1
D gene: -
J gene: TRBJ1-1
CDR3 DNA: TGTGCCAGCAGTGTTGGGGGATCGACTGAAGCTTTCTTT
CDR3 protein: CASSVGGSTEAFF

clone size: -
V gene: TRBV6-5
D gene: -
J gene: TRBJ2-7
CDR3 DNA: TGTGCCAGCAGCGAGACACTGTACGAGCAGTACTTC
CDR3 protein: CASSETLYEQYF

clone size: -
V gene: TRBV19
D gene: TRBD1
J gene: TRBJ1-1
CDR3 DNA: TGTGCCAGTAGTCGCCCCAGGACAGGGAACACTGAAGCTTTCTTT
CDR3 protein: CASSRPRTGNTEAFF

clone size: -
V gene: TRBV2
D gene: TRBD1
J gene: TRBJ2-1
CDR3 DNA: TGTGCCAGCGGTAGGACAGGCCGGAGCTCCTACAATGAGCAGTTCTTC
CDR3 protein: CASGRTGRSSYNEQFF

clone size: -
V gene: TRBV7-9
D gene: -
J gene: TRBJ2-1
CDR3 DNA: TGTGCCAGCAGCTTAAAAGTAAGGACCGGCGATGAGCAGTTCTTC
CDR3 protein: CASSLKVRTGDEQFF

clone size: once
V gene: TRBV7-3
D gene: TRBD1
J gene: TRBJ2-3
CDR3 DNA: TGTGCCAGCAGCTTGGGGACAGGGATGGTTGGCACAGATACGCAGTATTTT
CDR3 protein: CASSLGTGMVGTDTQYF

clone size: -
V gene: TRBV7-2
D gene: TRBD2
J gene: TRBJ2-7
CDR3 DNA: TGTGCCAGCAGCCCCGGGACTAGCGGGAGTGAAACGCAGCAGTACTTC
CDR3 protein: CASSPGTSGSETQQYF

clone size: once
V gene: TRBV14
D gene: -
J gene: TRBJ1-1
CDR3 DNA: TGTGCCAGCAGCCAAGAGGGTTACCCTTTCTTT
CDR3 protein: CASSQEGYPFF

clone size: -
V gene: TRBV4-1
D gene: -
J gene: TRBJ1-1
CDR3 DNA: TGCGCCAGCAGCCAAGACTGGGGGCGGACTGAAGCTTTCTTT
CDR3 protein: CASSQDWGRTEAFF

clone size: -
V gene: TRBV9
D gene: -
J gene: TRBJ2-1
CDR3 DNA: TGTGCCAGCAGCCCCGACGTGTCCTACAATGAGCAGTTCTTC
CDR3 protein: CASSPDVSYNEQFF

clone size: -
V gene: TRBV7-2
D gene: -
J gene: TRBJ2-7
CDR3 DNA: TGTGCCAGCAGCTTTGCCCTCACCTTCGACAGCTCCTACGAGCAGTACTTC
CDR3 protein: CASSFALTFDSSYEQYF

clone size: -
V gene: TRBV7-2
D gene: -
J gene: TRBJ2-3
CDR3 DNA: TGTGCCAGCAGTTTAGGCCCCCACTGGTATTTT
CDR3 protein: CASSLGPHWYF

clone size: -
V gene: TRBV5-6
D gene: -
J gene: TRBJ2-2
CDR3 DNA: TGTGCCAGCAGCTGGGGGACCGGGGAGCTGTTTTTT
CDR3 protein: CASSWGTGELFF

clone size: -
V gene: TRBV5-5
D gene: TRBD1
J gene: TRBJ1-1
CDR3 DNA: TGTGCCAGCAGCTTGGATTTGGACAGGGAAGCTTTCTTT
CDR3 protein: CASSLDLDREAFF

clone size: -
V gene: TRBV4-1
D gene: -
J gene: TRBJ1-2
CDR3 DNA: TGCGCCAGCAGCCAAGAAGGAATAGACCCAAACTATGGCTACACCTTC
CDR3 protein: CASSQEGIDPNYGYTF

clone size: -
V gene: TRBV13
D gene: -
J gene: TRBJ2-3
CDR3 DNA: TGTGCCAGCAGCTTAGGCGGGGATACGCAGTATTTT
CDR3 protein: CASSLGGDTQYF

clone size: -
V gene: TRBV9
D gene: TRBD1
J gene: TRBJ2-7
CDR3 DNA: TGTGCCAGCAGCGACCGGGACAGTGACCTCTCCTACGAGCAGTACTTC
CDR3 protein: CASSDRDSDLSYEQYF

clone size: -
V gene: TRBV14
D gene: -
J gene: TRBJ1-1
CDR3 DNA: TGTGCCAGCAGCCTTACGAGGGGAATCAACACTGAAGCTTTCTTT
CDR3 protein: CASSLTRGINTEAFF

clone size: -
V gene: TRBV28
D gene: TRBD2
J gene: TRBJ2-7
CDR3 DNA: TGTGCCAGCAGTTCCGATGAGACTAGCGGGAGTAGATACGAGCAGTACTTC
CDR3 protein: CASSSDETSGSRYEQYF

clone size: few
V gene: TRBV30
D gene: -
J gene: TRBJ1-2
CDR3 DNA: TGTGCCTGGAGTTTAAACCGACAGTCTCGGGATGGCTACACCTTC
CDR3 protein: CAWSLNRQSRDGYTF

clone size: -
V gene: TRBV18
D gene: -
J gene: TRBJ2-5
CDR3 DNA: TGTGCCAGCTCACCAACCGAGTTAAGGGCAGACAGAGTGACCCAGTACTTC
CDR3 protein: CASSPTELRADRVTQYF

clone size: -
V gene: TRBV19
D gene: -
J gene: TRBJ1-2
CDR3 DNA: TGTGCCAGTAGTTCAAGGCTCGAGACCTATGGCTACACCTTC
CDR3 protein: CASSSRLETYGYTF

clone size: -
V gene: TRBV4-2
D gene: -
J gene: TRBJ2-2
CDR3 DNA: TGTGCCAGCAGCCAAGTTGATCTGGGCGGGGAGCTGTTTTTT
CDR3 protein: CASSQVDLGGELFF

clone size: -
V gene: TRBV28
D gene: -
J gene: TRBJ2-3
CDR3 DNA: TGTGCCAGCCTGGCGGGATACACAGATACGCAGTATTTT
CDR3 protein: CASLAGYTDTQYF